One sample yielded the 31 T cell receptor beta chains listed below, sequenced in a study of regulatory T cells in long-lasting Graves disease. The authors built TCR beta libraries using iRepertoire HTBI primers and Arm-PCR of CDR3 regions. TCRdb used MiXCR to reprocess the multiplex PCR reads, holding one entry per CDR3 protein. The table lists about 470,000 distinct CDR3 sequences, around 21% of them singletons. The time point was: persistent/refractory GD, antithyroid drugs over 5 years with positive TRAb. The TCR library was prepared using RNA isolated from PBMCs. Specimen: peripheral blood mononuclear cells (PBMCs), collected when the disease was refractory, from a patient treated with antithyroid drugs. The receptors shown here come from a female donor with Graves disease.

This clonotype was observed many times. The chain combines TRBV2 with TRBJ1-2, with D possibly matching TRBD1 (6 bases). The germline V and J ends were trimmed by 11 bases and 4 bases, with 14 bases remaining between them. From germline, CDR1 is SNHLY and CDR2 FYNNEI. This CDR3 comprises 12 residues. The DNA of the CDR3 is TGTGCCGGCCGGCGGGACACCTATGGCTACACCTTC. This encodes CAGRRDTYGYTF.

A few counts support this clonotype. The genes are TRBV12-3 or TRBV12-4 and TRBJ2-3, with TRBD2 identical over 9 bases. The CDR3 totals 16 residues. V gave up 0 bases and J gave up 9 bases; unmatched junction bases: 10. Here the CDR3 DNA reads TGTGCCAGCAGTTTAGCGCTTTGGCGGGAGGGCCCCACGCAGTATTTT. Its translation is CASSLALWREGPTQYF.

This clonotype has ten or more counts. The CDR3 loop reads CSVEAWTVQETQYF. The CDR3 DNA reads TGCAGCGTTGAAGCCTGGACAGTTCAAGAGACCCAGTACTTC. J is TRBJ2-5 and V is TRBV29-1; D is possibly TRBD1 (6 bases). V gave up 1 base and J gave up 2 bases, with 11 bases separating them. From germline, CDR1 is SQVTM and CDR2 ANQGSEA. The CDR3 covers 14 residues. Full variable domain (missing parts from reference TRBV29-1 and TRBJ2-5): SAVISQKPSRDICQRGTSLTIQCQVDSQVTMMFWYRQQPGQSLTLIATANQGSEATYESGFVIDKFPISRPNLTFSTLTVSNMSPEDSSIYLCSVEAWTVQETQYFGPGTRLLVL.

In DNA form, the CDR3 reads TGTGCCAGCAGCGTAGCGGGGGGGCTCGAGCAGTACTTC. This codes for CASSVAGGLEQYF. The V gene is TRBV9, the J gene TRBJ2-7; 8 bases map to TRBD2. Per germline, CDR1 SGDLS and CDR2 YYNGEE. The junction had 2 bases not matched to a gene; V was cut back by 0 bases and J by 6 bases. The CDR3 length is 13 residues.

This clonotype showed up many times. This chain joins TRBV7-6 and TRBJ2-7; D remains ambiguous. This CDR3 is 13 amino acids long. The V end was cut by 3 bases, the J end by 3 bases, with 9 bases between. Germline CDR1 is SGHVS and CDR2 is FNYEAQ. CDR3 sequence: CASSFAGDYEQYF. As DNA, the CDR3 is TGTGCCAGCAGCTTCGCCGGAGACTACGAGCAGTACTTC. The variable domain in full, with the rest retrieved from reference TRBV7-6 and TRBJ2-7, is GAGVSQSPRYKVTKRGQDVALRCDPISGHVSLYWYRQALGQGPEFLTYFNYEAQQDKSGLPNDRFSAERPEGSISTLTIQRTEQRDSAMYRCASSFAGDYEQYFGPGTRLTVT.

In this sample, this clonotype turned up many times. This chain connects TRBV20-1 to TRBJ1-2; D is undetermined. The CDR3 spans 15 residues. Germline-derived CDR1 and CDR2 are DFQATT and SNEGSKA (reference sequence). The V gene lost 3 bases and the J gene lost 7 bases, with 21 bases spanning the gap. CDR3 amino acids: CSASSGDGLSLGYTF. CDR3 bases: TGCAGTGCTAGTAGCGGGGATGGCCTCTCCCTTGGCTACACCTTC.

This clonotype was seen just once. CDR3 coding DNA: TGTGCCAGCAGCCCCTCGACTAGCGGGGGTTCCGGGGAGCTGTTTTTT. Its translation: CASSPSTSGGSGELFF. V gene TRBV11-2 combines with J gene TRBJ2-2; 12 bases are shared with TRBD2. The CDR3 has 16 residues. Germline trimming cut 5 bases from V and 6 bases from J; bases unmatched to any gene: 7. Germline V gene sequence: CDR1 SGHAT, CDR2 FQNNGV.

The table lists this clonotype with many counts. The rearrangement joins TRBV20-1 to TRBJ2-7, with 11 positions matching TRBD1. Germline CDR1 and CDR2: DFQATT and SNEGSKA (reference sequence). Trimming at V came to 0 bases and at J to 3 bases, leaving 1 base not matched to a gene. This CDR3 comprises 14 residues. Here the CDR3 reads CSARDGTGGYEQYF. The CDR3 DNA sequence: TGCAGTGCTAGAGATGGGACAGGGGGCTACGAGCAGTACTTC.

The chain uses TRBV5-1 and TRBJ1-4, with D maybe TRBD1 (5 bases). The germline CDR1 and CDR2 sequences are SGHRS and YFSETQ. The CDR3 sequence is 16 residues long. The V gene lost 0 bases and the J gene lost 4 bases, with 13 bases spanning the gap. The CDR3 DNA sequence: TGCGCCAGCAGCTTGGCCTTGGGACCGCGTAATGAAAAACTGTTTTTT. It is translated as CASSLALGPRNEKLFF.

Here the CDR3 DNA reads TGTGCCAGCAGCATGCCCGTTCTAGCGGACCCTTACGAGCAGTACTTC. Its translation: CASSMPVLADPYEQYF. The J gene is TRBJ2-7, the V gene TRBV7-9; 7 bases match TRBD2. CDR3 length: 16 residues. V was pared by 5 bases and J by 4 bases, with 14 bases of the junction left unmatched. Germline values: CDR1 SEHNR, CDR2 FQNEAQ (reference sequence).

The chain has TRBV29-1 and TRBJ2-5; 7 bases map to TRBD2. The CDR3 consists of 16 residues. The V gene's germline CDR1 is SQVTM and CDR2 ANQGSEA. V was pared by 2 bases and J by 3 bases, with 12 bases of the junction left unmatched. DNA of the CDR3: TGCAGCGTTGAAACGGTTTTGGGGAGGGGCGAAGAGACCCAGTACTTC. Translating gives CSVETVLGRGEETQYF.

The V call is TRBV4-2, the J call TRBJ1-2; D is undetermined. Germline assignment: CDR1 LGHNA and CDR2 YNFKEQ. This CDR3 region has 14 residues. V gave up 0 bases and J gave up 4 bases, with 9 bases separating them. CDR3 region: CASSQERATYGYTF. CDR3 bases: TGTGCCAGCAGCCAAGAGCGGGCTACCTATGGCTACACCTTC.

Many counts were recorded for this clonotype. The chain has TRBV2 and TRBJ1-2; 7 bases are a match to TRBD1. Losses at the gene ends were 2 bases for V and 4 bases for J; bases not matched to a gene: 13. The CDR3 is 17 residues long. CDR1 SNHLY and CDR2 FYNNEI come from the germline V gene. CDR3 in amino acids: CASSETSGNRGGYGYTF. The CDR3, as DNA: TGTGCCAGCAGTGAAACTTCCGGGAACAGGGGAGGCTATGGCTACACCTTC.

This rearrangement joins TRBV7-9 to TRBJ1-5, with D unresolved. V lost 5 bases and J 7 bases, leaving 9 bases between the germline ends. Germline values: CDR1 SEHNR, CDR2 FQNEAQ (reference sequence). The CDR3 is made up of 12 amino acids. In nucleotides, the CDR3 is TGTGCCAGCAGCCCTATGGAACAGCCCCAGCATTTT. It translates to CASSPMEQPQHF.

This rearrangement joins TRBV29-1 to TRBJ2-2; D remains ambiguous. Germline V gene sequence: CDR1 SQVTM, CDR2 ANQGSEA. V shed 1 base and J shed 6 bases, with 12 bases lying between them. The CDR3 totals 14 residues. CDR3 residues: CSVEALFVPGELFF. CDR3 sequence (DNA): TGCAGCGTTGAAGCCCTGTTCGTCCCCGGGGAGCTGTTTTTT.

This clonotype was seen a handful of times. Here the CDR3 reads CASSYTPSGLDEQFF. CDR3 in DNA: TGTGCCAGCAGTTACACCCCCTCAGGCTTGGATGAGCAGTTCTTC. V usage is TRBV6-2 or TRBV6-3 and J usage is TRBJ2-1, with D unclear. Germline CDR1 and CDR2: MNHEY and SVGEGT. This CDR3 is 15 amino acids long. The V end lost 2 bases, the J end lost 8 bases, and 16 bases lay between the germline ends.

As for this clonotype: A read error may account for a junction end that differs from germline. This chain joins TRBV19 and TRBJ1-5; D remains unclear. Germline V gives CDR1 LNHDA, CDR2 SQIVND (reference sequence). The CDR3 has 15 residues. The CDR3 DNA follows: TGTGCCAGTATTATAAATCCAGGTAGCAATCAGCCCCAGCATTTT. This sequence encodes CASIINPGSNQPQHF.

The table lists this clonotype with a few counts. The chain carries TRBV30 and TRBJ2-3, with D tentatively TRBD1 or TRBD2 (7 bases each). Trimming removed 3 bases from V and 2 bases from J, with 18 bases in between. Germline values: CDR1 GTSNPN, CDR2 SVGIG (reference sequence). The CDR3 totals 16 residues. CDR3 in DNA: TGTGCCTGGAGGGACAGGACTAGACCCATCACAGATACGCAGTATTTT. Translating gives CAWRDRTRPITDTQYF.

This clonotype was recorded at least ten times. J is TRBJ1-1 and V is TRBV7-2; no definite D call. From germline, CDR1 is SGHTA and CDR2 FQGNSA. The CDR3 runs 14 residues. V shed 5 bases and J shed 4 bases, with 14 bases lying between them. CDR3: CASSLSPRSTEAFF. CDR3 DNA: TGTGCCAGCAGCCTCTCCCCCCGGAGCACTGAAGCTTTCTTT. The whole variable domain, remainder taken from reference TRBV7-2 and TRBJ1-1, is GAGVSQSPSNKVTEKGKDVELRCDPISGHTALYWYRQSLGQGLEFLIYFQGNSAPDKSGLPSDRFSAERTGGSVSTLTIQRTQQEDSAVYLCASSLSPRSTEAFFGQGTRLTVV.

J is TRBJ1-2 and V is TRBV5-5, with TRBD1 matching 9 bases. The trim removed 3 bases at V and 3 bases at J, leaving 9 bases unmatched. Germline CDR1 SGHKS, CDR2 YYEKEE (reference sequence). The CDR3 has 16 amino acids. For the CDR3, the DNA is TGTGCCAGCAGCTCGGGGACCGGGACAGGGTACTATGGCTACACCTTC. Its translation: CASSSGTGTGYYGYTF. Based on the CDR3 plus reference TRBV5-5 and TRBJ1-2, the full variable domain is DAGVTQSPTHLIKTRGQQVTLRCSPISGHKSVSWYQQVLGQGPQFIFQYYEKEERGRGNFPDRFSARQFPNYSSELNVNALLLGDSALYLCASSSGTGTGYYGYTFGSGTRLTVV.

V is TRBV13 and J is TRBJ2-7, with 10 bases identical to TRBD2. The V gene end was trimmed by 5 bases and the J gene end by 0 bases; junction bases not matched to a gene: 10. CDR1 is PRHDT and CDR2 is FYEKMQ in the germline V gene (reference sequence). The CDR3 has 17 residues. CDR3 sequence reads: CASSPMTSGLSSYEQYF. The CDR3 DNA reads TGTGCCAGCAGCCCTATGACTAGCGGGTTAAGCTCCTACGAGCAGTACTTC.

This sequence joins TRBV6-2 or TRBV6-3 and TRBJ2-3, with 8 bases identical to TRBD2. Germline loops: CDR1 MNHEY, CDR2 SVGEGT. This CDR3 is 14 amino acids long. V trimming: 6 bases; J trimming: 5 bases; junction bases outside the gene matches: 7. In DNA form, the CDR3 reads TGTGCCAGCAGGGAGAGCGGGAGAGGAGATACGCAGTATTTT. It encodes CASRESGRGDTQYF.

There are many counts of this clonotype. The chain carries TRBV2 and TRBJ2-7; D call uncertain. With 3 bases removed from V and 9 bases from J, the gap between germline ends came to 18 bases. CDR3 length equals 14 residues. From germline, CDR1 is SNHLY and CDR2 FYNNEI. The CDR3 nucleotides are TGTGCCAGCAGTGACTCCCAGGTCGGGTCTGGGCAGTACTTC. Its protein is CASSDSQVGSGQYF. Full variable domain (outside the CDR3, taken from reference TRBV2 and TRBJ2-7): EPEVTQTPSHQVTQMGQEVILRCVPISNHLYFYWYRQILGQKVEFLVSFYNNEISEKSEIFDDQFSVERPDGSNFTLKIRSTKLEDSAMYFCASSDSQVGSGQYFGPGTRLTVT.

CDR3 protein: CASSEVQGFSEAFF. CDR3 nucleotides: TGTGCCAGCAGTGAAGTTCAGGGTTTTTCTGAAGCTTTCTTT. The V gene is TRBV6-1, the J gene TRBJ1-1; D possibly corresponds to TRBD1 (5 bases). Germline CDR1 reads MNHNS; CDR2 reads SASEGT. The CDR3 runs to 14 residues. V was trimmed by 1 base and J by 6 bases, leaving 12 bases between them.

This clonotype came up many times. CDR3 in amino acids: CASRFAGVENYGYTF. In nucleotides, the CDR3 is TGCGCCAGCAGATTCGCAGGGGTAGAGAACTATGGCTACACCTTC. This chain connects TRBV5-1 to TRBJ1-2, with TRBD1 as a possible D gene (6 bases). The ends were cut back, 5 bases at V and 2 bases at J, with 16 bases in the middle. CDR3 length equals 15 residues. The germline V gene encodes CDR1 SGHRS and CDR2 YFSETQ.

This clonotype was picked up many times. The chain carries TRBV3-1 and TRBJ2-4; possibly TRBD1 or TRBD2 for D (5 bases each). Germline-derived CDR1 and CDR2 are LGHDT and YNNKEL (reference sequence). The V and J ends lost 0 bases and 0 bases respectively, with 15 bases between them. The CDR3 is 18 amino acids. The CDR3 region has the DNA TGTGCCAGCAGCCAAGAACGAGGTTTGGGGGTAGCCAAAAACATTCAGTACTTC. Translated: CASSQERGLGVAKNIQYF.

This clonotype was seen ten or more times. The chain employs TRBV20-1 and TRBJ2-7; TRBD2 matches 12 bases. The CDR3 sequence is 15 residues long. Germline CDR1 and CDR2: DFQATT and SNEGSKA (reference sequence). J lost 4 bases, V lost 5 bases, and 9 bases had no gene match. Here the CDR3 reads CSASGLAGGRYEQYF. The CDR3 DNA reads TGCAGTGCTTCAGGGCTAGCGGGAGGGCGATACGAGCAGTACTTC.

This chain connects TRBV7-8 to TRBJ2-2, with D possibly being TRBD2 (5 bases). The V gene lost 5 bases and the J gene lost 3 bases, with 10 bases spanning the gap. CDR3 length equals 14 residues. Germline V lookup: CDR1 SGHVS, CDR2 FQNEAQ. CDR3 in amino acids: CASSPRVYTGELFF. The CDR3 nucleotides read TGTGCCAGCAGCCCGCGGGTTTACACCGGGGAGCTGTTTTTT. The whole variable domain, remainder taken from reference TRBV7-8 and TRBJ2-2, is GAGVSQSPRYKVAKRGQDVALRCDPISGHVSLFWYQQALGQGPEFLTYFQNEAQLDKSGLPSDRFFAERPEGSVSTLKIQRTQQEDSAVYLCASSPRVYTGELFFGEGSRLTVL.

The sample holds many counts of this clonotype. This chain joins TRBV7-8 and TRBJ2-7; possible D gene TRBD2, 5 bases. V dropped 1 base and J dropped 6 bases, with 10 bases sitting between them. The CDR3 has 13 residues. The V gene's germline CDR1 is SGHVS and CDR2 FQNEAQ. CDR3 sequence (DNA): TGTGCCAGCAGCTTAGGTGCGGGCGGCGAGCAGTACTTC. This encodes CASSLGAGGEQYF.

The chain employs TRBV7-3 and TRBJ2-1; 12 nucleotides match TRBD1. The CDR3 totals 15 residues. Trimming removed 0 bases from V and 9 bases from J; junction bases left unmatched: 3. The V gene's germline CDR1 is SGHTA and CDR2 FQGTGA. The CDR3 reads CASSLTGTGGSEQFF. The CDR3, as DNA: TGTGCCAGCAGCTTAACAGGGACAGGGGGCAGTGAGCAGTTCTTC.

A few counts support this clonotype. This chain links TRBV7-8 with TRBJ2-1, with TRBD2 identical over 7 bases. V gave up 0 bases and J gave up 7 bases; unmatched junction bases: 3. This CDR3 is built from 14 residues. Germline V gene lookup returns CDR1 SGHVS and CDR2 FQNEAQ. The CDR3 is CASSLATSMNEQFF. DNA of the CDR3: TGTGCCAGCAGCTTAGCGACTAGCATGAATGAGCAGTTCTTC.